This T cell receptor beta chain is drawn from a study of cytomegalovirus exposure and HLA in healthy donors. Study at large: From donors who were HLA-typed, an early data release held around 80 million unique TCRs.

Study outcomes and limitations: Among TCR sequences, most were rare, though some public TCRs appeared in many donors. The classifier was said to identify cytomegalovirus status with high specificity and sensitivity.

13 Jbeta primers and 60 Vbeta primers were used for the PCR. The repertoire was sequenced with immunoSEQ multiplex PCR; TCRdb's copy has only in-frame clones and lacks some. The sample yields 100,000 to 150,000 clones, roughly 70% seen once. Comments on this clone: Its specificity is unknown.

Germline V gene lookup returns CDR1 SEHNR and CDR2 FQNEAQ (reference sequence). The V end was cut by 2 bases, the J end by 4 bases, with 12 bases between. The CDR3 is made up of 16 amino acids. The receptor was derived from a middle-aged man in good health and CMV-seropositive. The genes are TRBV7-9 and TRBJ2-6; D is possibly TRBD1 (5 bases). The sample comprised PBMCs. In DNA, the CDR3 is TGTGCCAGCAGCTTAAGGTCAGGGTCCGGGGCCAACGTCCTGACTTTC. This sequence encodes CASSLRSGSGANVLTF. Full variable domain (outside the CDR3, taken from reference TRBV7-9 and TRBJ2-6): DTGVSQNPRHKITKRGQNVTFRCDPISEHNRLYWYRQTLGQGPEFLTYFQNEAQLEKSRLLSDRFSAERPKGSFSTLEIQRTEQGDSAMYLCASSLRSGSGANVLTFGAGSRLTVL.